This TCR beta chain was sequenced in a study of control samples from healthy donors and cancer patients. Germline V gene lookup returns CDR1 KGHDR and CDR2 SFDVKD. The V gene lost 2 bases and the J gene lost 0 bases, with 11 bases spanning the gap. CDR3 length equals 16 residues. Some clones are missing from TCRdb's copy, which holds only in-frame ones; the method was immunoSEQ multiplex PCR. Among about 110,000 clones listed, approximately 80% were seen once. The sample holds a few counts of this clone. The chain joins TRBV24-1 to TRBJ2-3; TRBD1 might be the D (6 bases). Source material: blood. The source of this sequence is a man younger than 35 in good health. The CDR3 nucleotides read TGTGCCACCAGTGATTCGAGGACAGCTAGCACAGATACGCAGTATTTT. It encodes CATSDSRTASTDTQYF.